This paragraph covers one T cell receptor (beta chain) sequence. Its matching antigen is unknown. Profiled with immunoSEQ multiplex PCR; TCRdb holds only in-frame clones, not every one. The sample holds some 11,000 clones, under 90% seen once. Each case's diagnosis was confirmed by two pathologists on H&E. This sample is drawn from a study of immune evolution from preneoplasia to lung adenocarcinoma. Study information: HLA loss of heterozygosity: 7% AIS, more than 14% MIA, roughly 35% ADC, none AAH. Study results and limitations: Later-stage lesions appeared to have more T cells, more diversity, less clonality.

CDR3 length: 15 residues. V was shortened by 5 bases and J by 4 bases, with 16 bases between the two germline ends. Looked up from germline, CDR1 is ENHRY and CDR2 is SYGVKD. The V call is TRBV10-3, the J call TRBJ2-3, with D possibly TRBD1 on 6 matching bases. The sequenced sample was FFPE minimally invasive lung adenocarcinoma tissue. The origin of this receptor is a person aged 65-85 years with lung adenocarcinoma. Here the CDR3 DNA reads TGTGCCATCAGTTCGACAGGCCAGCAGGCAGATACGCAGTATTTT. This gives the protein CAISSTGQQADTQYF.